This T cell receptor beta chain was sequenced for a study of cytomegalovirus exposure and HLA in healthy donors. Of note for this clone: The antigen remains undetermined.

Study-level results: Analyses of presence/absence relied on an assumption of roughly uniform sequencing depth across donors.

PCR amplification relied on 60 Vbeta primers (plus 13 Jbeta primers). Clones were sequenced by immunoSEQ multiplex PCR, and TCRdb holds only the in-frame ones, with some missing. The data show about 130,000 clones, about 70% seen once. V was clipped by 4 bases and J by 0 bases; unmatched bases: 4. The CDR3 is 16 amino acids. The germline V gene has CDR1 KGHSH and CDR2 LQKENI. This receptor was taken from an older woman in good health and CMV-seropositive. The chain combines TRBV18 with TRBJ2-1, with 9 bases fitting TRBD2. The sample comprised PBMCs. The CDR3 nucleotides read TGTGCCAGCTCACGCGGACTAGCGAGCTCCTACAATGAGCAGTTCTTC. It is translated as CASSRGLASSYNEQFF.